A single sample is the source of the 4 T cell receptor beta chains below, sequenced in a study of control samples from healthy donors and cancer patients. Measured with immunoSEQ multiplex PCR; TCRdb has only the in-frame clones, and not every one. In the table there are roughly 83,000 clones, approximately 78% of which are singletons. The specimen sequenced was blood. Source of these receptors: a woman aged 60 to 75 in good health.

The CDR3 region has the DNA TGCGCCAGCAGGTCTCGGGGGGGCGGCGGAGAGACCCAGTACTTC. Amino acids: CASRSRGGGGETQYF. The J gene is TRBJ2-5, the V gene TRBV4-1; 8 bases line up with TRBD2. Germline V gene sequence: CDR1 MGHRA, CDR2 YSYEKL. V lost 6 bases, J lost 4 bases, and 10 bases stayed unmatched. The CDR3 contains 15 residues.

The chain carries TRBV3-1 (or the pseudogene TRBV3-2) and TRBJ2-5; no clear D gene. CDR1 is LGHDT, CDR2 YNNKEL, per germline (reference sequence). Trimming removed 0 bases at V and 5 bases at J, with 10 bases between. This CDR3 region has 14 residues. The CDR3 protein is CASSQDAPSETQYF. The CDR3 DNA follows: TGTGCCAGCAGCCAAGACGCCCCCTCGGAGACCCAGTACTTC.

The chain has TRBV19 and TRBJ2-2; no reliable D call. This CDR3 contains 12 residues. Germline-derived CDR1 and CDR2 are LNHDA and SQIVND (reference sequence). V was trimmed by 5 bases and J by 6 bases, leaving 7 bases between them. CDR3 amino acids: CASSPGPGELFF. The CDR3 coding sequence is TGTGCCAGTAGTCCAGGCCCCGGGGAGCTGTTTTTT.

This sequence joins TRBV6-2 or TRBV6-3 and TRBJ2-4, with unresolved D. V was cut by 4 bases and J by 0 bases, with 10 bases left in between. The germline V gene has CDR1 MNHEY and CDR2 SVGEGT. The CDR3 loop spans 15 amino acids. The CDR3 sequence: CASSSGRLAKNIQYF. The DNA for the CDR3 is TGTGCCAGCAGTTCAGGTCGTCTAGCCAAAAACATTCAGTACTTC.